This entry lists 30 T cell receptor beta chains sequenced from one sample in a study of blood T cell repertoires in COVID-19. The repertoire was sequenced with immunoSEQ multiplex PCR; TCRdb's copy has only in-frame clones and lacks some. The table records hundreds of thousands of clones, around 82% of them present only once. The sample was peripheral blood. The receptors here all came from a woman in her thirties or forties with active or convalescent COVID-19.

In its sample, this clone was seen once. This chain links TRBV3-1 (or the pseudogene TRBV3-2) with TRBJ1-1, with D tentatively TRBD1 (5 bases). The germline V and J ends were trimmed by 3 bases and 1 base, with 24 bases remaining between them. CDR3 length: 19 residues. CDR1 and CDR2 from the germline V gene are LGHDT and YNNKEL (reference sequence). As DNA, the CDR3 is TGTGCCAGCAGCCAGTTGGGACTCGGAGGTGGGGTTGGGAACACTGAAGCTTTCTTT. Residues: CASSQLGLGGGVGNTEAFF.

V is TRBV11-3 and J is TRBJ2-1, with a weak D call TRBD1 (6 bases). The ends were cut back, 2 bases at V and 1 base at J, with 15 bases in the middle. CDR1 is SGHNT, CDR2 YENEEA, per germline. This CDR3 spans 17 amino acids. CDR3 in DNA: TGTGCCAGCAGCTTAACCCGTACAGGGCTGTCCTACAATGAGCAGTTCTTC. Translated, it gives CASSLTRTGLSYNEQFF.

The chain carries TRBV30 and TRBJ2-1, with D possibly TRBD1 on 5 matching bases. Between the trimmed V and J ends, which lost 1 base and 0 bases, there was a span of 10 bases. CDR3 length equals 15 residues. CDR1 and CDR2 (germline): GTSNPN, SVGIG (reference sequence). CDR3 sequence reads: CAWSGSRVSYNEQFF. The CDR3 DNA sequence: TGTGCCTGGAGTGGATCCAGGGTCTCCTACAATGAGCAGTTCTTC.

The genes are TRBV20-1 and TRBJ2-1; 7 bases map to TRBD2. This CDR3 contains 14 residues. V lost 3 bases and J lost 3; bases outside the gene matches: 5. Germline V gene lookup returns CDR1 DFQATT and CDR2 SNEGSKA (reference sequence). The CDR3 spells CSASRASGYNEQFF. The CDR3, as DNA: TGCAGTGCTAGTCGGGCTAGCGGCTACAATGAGCAGTTCTTC.

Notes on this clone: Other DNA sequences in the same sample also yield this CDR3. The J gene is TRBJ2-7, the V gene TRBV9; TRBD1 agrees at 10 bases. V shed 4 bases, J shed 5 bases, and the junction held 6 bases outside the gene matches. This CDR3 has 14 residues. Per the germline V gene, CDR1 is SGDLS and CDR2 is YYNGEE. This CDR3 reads CASSSRDRGNEQYF. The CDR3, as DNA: TGTGCCAGCAGCTCCCGGGACAGGGGAAACGAGCAGTACTTC.

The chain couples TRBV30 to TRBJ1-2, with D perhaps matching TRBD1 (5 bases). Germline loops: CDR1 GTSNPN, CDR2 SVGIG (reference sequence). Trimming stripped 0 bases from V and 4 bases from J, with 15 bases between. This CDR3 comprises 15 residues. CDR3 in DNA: TGTGCCTGGAGTGTAAGGGTCAGAAGGGGCTATGGCTACACCTTC. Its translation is CAWSVRVRRGYGYTF.

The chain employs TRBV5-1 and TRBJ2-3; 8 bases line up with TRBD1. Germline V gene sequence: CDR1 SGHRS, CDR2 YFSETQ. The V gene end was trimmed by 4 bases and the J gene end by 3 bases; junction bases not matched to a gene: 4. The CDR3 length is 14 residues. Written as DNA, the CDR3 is TGCGCCAGCAGCCCCGGACAGGGAACAGATACGCAGTATTTT. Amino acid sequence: CASSPGQGTDTQYF.

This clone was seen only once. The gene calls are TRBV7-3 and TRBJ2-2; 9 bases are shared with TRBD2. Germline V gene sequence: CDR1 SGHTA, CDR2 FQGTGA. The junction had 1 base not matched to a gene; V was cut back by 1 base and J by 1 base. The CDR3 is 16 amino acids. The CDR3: CASSLNSGGNTGELFF. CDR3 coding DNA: TGTGCCAGCAGCTTAAATAGCGGGGGGAACACCGGGGAGCTGTTTTTT.

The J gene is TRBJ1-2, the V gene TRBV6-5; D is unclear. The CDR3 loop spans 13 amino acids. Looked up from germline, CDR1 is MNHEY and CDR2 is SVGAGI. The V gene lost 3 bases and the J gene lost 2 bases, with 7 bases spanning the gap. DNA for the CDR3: TGTGCCAGCAGTTATGGAGGGAACTATGGCTACACCTTC. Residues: CASSYGGNYGYTF.

CDR3 sequence reads: CASSTVGQANTEAFF. CDR3 bases: TGTGCCAGCAGCACCGTTGGACAGGCGAACACTGAAGCTTTCTTT. The chain is built from TRBV11-3 and TRBJ1-1; TRBD1 agrees at 7 bases. Per germline, CDR1 SGHNT and CDR2 YENEEA. The CDR3 runs 15 residues. V shed 5 bases, J shed 1 base, and the junction held 7 bases outside the gene matches.

This chain's CDR3 is CATSRGLAYEQYF. The CDR3 DNA reads TGTGCCACCAGCCGGGGACTAGCCTACGAGCAGTACTTC. The chain has TRBV24-1 and TRBJ2-7; TRBD2 matches 8 bases. The trim removed 7 bases at V and 2 bases at J, leaving 3 bases unmatched. The germline V gene encodes CDR1 KGHDR and CDR2 SFDVKD. This CDR3 is built from 13 residues.

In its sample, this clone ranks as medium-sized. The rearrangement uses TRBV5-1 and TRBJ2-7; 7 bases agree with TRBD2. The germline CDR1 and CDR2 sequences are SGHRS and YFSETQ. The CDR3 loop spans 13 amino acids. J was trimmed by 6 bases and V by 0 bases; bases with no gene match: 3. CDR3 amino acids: CASSLDPGGEQYF. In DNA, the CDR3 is TGCGCCAGCAGCTTGGATCCGGGAGGCGAGCAGTACTTC.

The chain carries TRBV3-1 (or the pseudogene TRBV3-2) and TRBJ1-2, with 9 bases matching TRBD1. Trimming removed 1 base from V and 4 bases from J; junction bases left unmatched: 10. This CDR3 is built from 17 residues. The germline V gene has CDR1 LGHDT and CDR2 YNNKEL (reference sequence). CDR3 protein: CASSQVGTGTLGYGYTF. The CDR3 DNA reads TGTGCCAGCAGCCAAGTCGGGACAGGGACCCTAGGCTATGGCTACACCTTC.

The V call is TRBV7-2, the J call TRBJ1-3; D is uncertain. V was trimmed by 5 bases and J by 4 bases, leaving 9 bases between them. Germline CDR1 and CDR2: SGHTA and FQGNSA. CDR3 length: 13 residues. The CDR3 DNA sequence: TGTGCCAGCAGCCCTACTCACGGAAACACCATATATTTT. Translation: CASSPTHGNTIYF.

The chain's CDR3 is CASSLTGSMGTEAFF. Written as DNA, the CDR3 is TGTGCCAGCAGCTTAACAGGTAGCATGGGCACTGAAGCTTTCTTT. The rearrangement links TRBV11-3 to TRBJ1-1; D is possibly TRBD1 (5 bases). V was shortened by 2 bases and J by 4 bases, with 14 bases between the two germline ends. Germline loops: CDR1 SGHNT, CDR2 YENEEA. The CDR3 has 15 amino acids.

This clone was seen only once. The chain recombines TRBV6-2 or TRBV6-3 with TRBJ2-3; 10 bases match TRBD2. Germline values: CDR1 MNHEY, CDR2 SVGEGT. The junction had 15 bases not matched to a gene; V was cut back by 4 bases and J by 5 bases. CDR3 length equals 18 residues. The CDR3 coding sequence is TGTGCCAGCAGTTTTACCACCTCGGGACTAGCGACGGGAGATACGCAGTATTTT. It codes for CASSFTTSGLATGDTQYF.

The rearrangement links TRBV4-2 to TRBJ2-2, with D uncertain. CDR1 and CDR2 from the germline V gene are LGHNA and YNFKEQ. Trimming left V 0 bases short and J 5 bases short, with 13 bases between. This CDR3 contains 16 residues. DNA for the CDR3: TGTGCCAGCAGCCAAGAACGTACAGCCCAGACCGGGGAGCTGTTTTTT. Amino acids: CASSQERTAQTGELFF.

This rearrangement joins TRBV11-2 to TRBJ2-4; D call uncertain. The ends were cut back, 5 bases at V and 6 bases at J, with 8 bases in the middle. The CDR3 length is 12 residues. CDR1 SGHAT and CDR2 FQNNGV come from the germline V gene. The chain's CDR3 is CASSHSGNIQYF. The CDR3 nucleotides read TGTGCCAGCAGCCATTCAGGAAACATTCAGTACTTC.

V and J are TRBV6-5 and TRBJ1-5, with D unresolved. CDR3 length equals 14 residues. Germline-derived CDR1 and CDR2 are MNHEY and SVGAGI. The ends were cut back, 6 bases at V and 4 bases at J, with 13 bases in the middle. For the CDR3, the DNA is TGTGCCAGCAGGGAGGGCAGTACAAATCAGCCCCAGCATTTT. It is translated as CASREGSTNQPQHF.

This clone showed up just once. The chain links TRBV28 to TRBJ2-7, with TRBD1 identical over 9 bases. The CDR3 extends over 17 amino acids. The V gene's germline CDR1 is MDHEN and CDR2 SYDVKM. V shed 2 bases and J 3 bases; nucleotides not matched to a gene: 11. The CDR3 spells CASSLQGDRDARYEQYF. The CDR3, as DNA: TGTGCCAGCAGTTTACAAGGGGACAGGGATGCCCGCTACGAGCAGTACTTC.

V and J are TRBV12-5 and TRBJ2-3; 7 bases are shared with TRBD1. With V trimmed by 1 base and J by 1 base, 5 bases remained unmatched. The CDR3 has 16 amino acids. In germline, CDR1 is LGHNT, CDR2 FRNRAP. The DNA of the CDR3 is TGTGCTAGTGGTTTGGGACAGGGCTGGGGCACAGATACGCAGTATTTT. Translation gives CASGLGQGWGTDTQYF.

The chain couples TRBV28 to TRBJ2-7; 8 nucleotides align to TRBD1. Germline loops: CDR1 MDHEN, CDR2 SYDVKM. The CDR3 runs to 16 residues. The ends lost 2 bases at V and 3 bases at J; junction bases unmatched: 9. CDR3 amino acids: CASSLGRDRQNYEQYF. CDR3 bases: TGTGCCAGCAGTTTAGGCCGGGACAGGCAGAACTACGAGCAGTACTTC.

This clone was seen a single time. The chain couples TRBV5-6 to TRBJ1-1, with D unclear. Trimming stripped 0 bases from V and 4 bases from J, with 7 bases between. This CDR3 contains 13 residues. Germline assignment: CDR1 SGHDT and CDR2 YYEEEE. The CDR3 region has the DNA TGTGCCAGCAGCTTGGGGTTGCGCACTGAAGCTTTCTTT. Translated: CASSLGLRTEAFF.

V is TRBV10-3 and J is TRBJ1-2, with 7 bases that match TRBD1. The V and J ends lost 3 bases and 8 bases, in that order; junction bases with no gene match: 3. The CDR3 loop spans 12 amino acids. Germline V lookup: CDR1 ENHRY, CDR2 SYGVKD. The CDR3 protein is CAISDTGEGYTF. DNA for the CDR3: TGTGCCATCAGTGACACAGGGGAGGGCTACACCTTC.

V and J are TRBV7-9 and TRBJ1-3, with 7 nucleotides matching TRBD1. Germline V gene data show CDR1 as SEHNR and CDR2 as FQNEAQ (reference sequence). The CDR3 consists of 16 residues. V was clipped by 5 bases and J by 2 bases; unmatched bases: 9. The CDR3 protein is CASSPLNRGPGNTIYF. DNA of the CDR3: TGTGCCAGCAGCCCCCTCAACAGGGGCCCTGGAAACACCATATATTTT.

DNA of the CDR3: TGTGCCAGCAGCTTAGTTAGAGCGGGAACAGATACGCAGTATTTT. Amino acid sequence: CASSLVRAGTDTQYF. The chain uses TRBV7-2 and TRBJ2-3, with 7 bases aligning to TRBD2. J gave up 3 bases and V 1 base, and 4 bases lay outside the gene matches. The CDR3 contains 15 residues. Germline CDR1 and CDR2: SGHTA and FQGNSA.

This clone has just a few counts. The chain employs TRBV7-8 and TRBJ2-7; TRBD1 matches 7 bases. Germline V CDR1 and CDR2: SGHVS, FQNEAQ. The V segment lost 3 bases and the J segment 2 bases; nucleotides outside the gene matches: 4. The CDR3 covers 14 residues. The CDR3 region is CASSFTGTAYEQYF. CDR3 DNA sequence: TGTGCCAGCAGCTTTACCGGGACAGCCTACGAGCAGTACTTC. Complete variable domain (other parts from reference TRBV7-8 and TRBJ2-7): GAGVSQSPRYKVAKRGQDVALRCDPISGHVSLFWYQQALGQGPEFLTYFQNEAQLDKSGLPSDRFFAERPEGSVSTLKIQRTQQEDSAVYLCASSFTGTAYEQYFGPGTRLTVT.

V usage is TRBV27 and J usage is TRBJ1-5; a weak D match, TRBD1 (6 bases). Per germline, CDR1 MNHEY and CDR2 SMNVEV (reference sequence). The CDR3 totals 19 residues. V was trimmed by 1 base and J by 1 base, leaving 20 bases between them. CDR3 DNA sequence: TGTGCCAGCAGTTTATACCGATCCCTGGACAGTAGGAGCAATCAGCCCCAGCATTTT. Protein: CASSLYRSLDSRSNQPQHF.

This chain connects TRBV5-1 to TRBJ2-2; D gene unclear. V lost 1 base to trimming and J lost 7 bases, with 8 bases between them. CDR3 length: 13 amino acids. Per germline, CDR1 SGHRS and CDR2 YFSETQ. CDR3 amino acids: CASSLSFSGELFF. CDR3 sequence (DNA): TGCGCCAGCAGCTTGAGTTTTAGCGGGGAGCTGTTTTTT. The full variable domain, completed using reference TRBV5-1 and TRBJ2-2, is KAGVTQTPRYLIKTRGQQVTLSCSPISGHRSVSWYQQTPGQGLQFLFEYFSETQRNKGNFPGRFSGRQFSNSRSEMNVSTLELGDSALYLCASSLSFSGELFFGEGSRLTVL.

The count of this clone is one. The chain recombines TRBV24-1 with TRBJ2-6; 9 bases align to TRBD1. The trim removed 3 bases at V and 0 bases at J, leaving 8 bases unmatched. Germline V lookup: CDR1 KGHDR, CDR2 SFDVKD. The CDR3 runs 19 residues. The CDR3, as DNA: TGTGCCACCAGTGATGACTCCGGGACAGGGATCTCTGGGGCCAACGTCCTGACTTTC. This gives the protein CATSDDSGTGISGANVLTF.